This T cell receptor (beta chain) was found in a study of cytomegalovirus exposure and HLA in healthy donors. Points from the study as a whole: Sequencing likely produced, as an artifact, a cluster of highly shared sequence variants. An analysis done earlier found most TCR beta V segments productive about 87% or about 30% of the time.

Remarks on this clone: What it recognizes is unknown.

The PCR employed 60 Vbeta primers together with 13 Jbeta primers. Measured with immunoSEQ multiplex PCR; TCRdb has only the in-frame clones, and not every one. Seen here are 130,000 to 150,000 clones, less than 85% observed once, and the top ten hold around 4.1%. This CDR3 spans 12 amino acids. V was shortened by 8 bases and J by 6 bases, with 14 bases between the two germline ends. Germline CDR1 reads SQVTM; CDR2 reads ANQGSEA. The sample was PBMCs. This TCR came from a man aged 18 to 35 in good health and CMV-seropositive. J is TRBJ1-5 and V is TRBV29-1; D gene ambiguous. This chain's CDR3 is CSNEGVGQPQHF. The CDR3 region has the DNA TGCAGCAACGAGGGTGTGGGTCAGCCCCAGCATTTT.